Each of the 12 T cell receptor beta chains below was sequenced from the same sample in a study of T cells in Graves' hyperthyroidism and ophthalmopathy. Amplified TCR beta CDR3 regions derived from RNA transcripts. HTBI primers were employed in a first-round RT-PCR of the TCR CDR3. TCRdb passed the multiplex PCR reads through MiXCR, listing each CDR3 protein once. The table includes a few hundred thousand distinct CDR3 sequences, 35% to 55% detected once. Sequenced input: peripheral blood or thyroid tissue (not recorded which). These receptor sequences come from a woman younger than 35 with Graves' hyperthyroidism.

This clonotype occurred many times. J is TRBJ2-7 and V is TRBV20-1, with D possibly TRBD2 on 7 matching bases. Trimming pared 4 bases from V and 5 bases from J, leaving 15 bases between. This CDR3 has 13 amino acids. CDR1 and CDR2 (germline): DFQATT, SNEGSKA (reference sequence). CDR3 DNA: TGCAGTGCTAAGGGGGGACTAACCCACGAGCAGTACTTC. Amino acid sequence: CSAKGGLTHEQYF.

The J gene is TRBJ2-7, the V gene TRBV24-1, with 8 bases aligning to TRBD1. The germline gives CDR1 KGHDR, CDR2 SFDVKD. With V trimmed by 2 bases and J by 3 bases, 20 bases remained unmatched. This CDR3 contains 20 residues. The CDR3 region is CATSDSIRGRNQPQHYEQYF. CDR3 nucleotide sequence: TGTGCCACCAGTGATTCGATCAGGGGGCGCAATCAGCCCCAGCACTACGAGCAGTACTTC.

This clonotype was picked up a small number of times. One end of the junction does not line up with germline, which may come from a read error. The gene calls are TRBV20-1 and TRBJ1-2, with D maybe TRBD1 (5 bases). The CDR3 loop spans 12 amino acids. Germline V lookup: CDR1 DFQATT, CDR2 SNEGSKA (reference sequence). The CDR3 loop is CSAREGNYGYTF. CDR3 bases: TGCAGTGCGAGAGAGGGGAACTATGGCTACACCTTC.

Ten or more counts support this clonotype. The chain couples TRBV11-2 to TRBJ1-4, with 7 bases fitting TRBD1. Germline lookup yields CDR1 SGHAT and CDR2 FQNNGV. The CDR3 runs to 14 residues. V trimming: 6 bases; J trimming: 1 base; junction bases outside the gene matches: 2. The CDR3 here is CASRTGITNEKLFF. CDR3 nucleotides: TGTGCCAGCAGGACAGGGATAACTAATGAAAAACTGTTTTTT. The variable domain in full, with the rest retrieved from reference TRBV11-2 and TRBJ1-4, is EAGVAQSPRYKIIEKRQSVAFWCNPISGHATLYWYQQILGQGPKLLIQFQNNGVVDDSQLPKDRFSAERLKGVDSTLKIQPAKLEDSAVYLCASRTGITNEKLFFGSGTQLSVL.

This clonotype has a count of ten or more. The chain couples TRBV29-1 to TRBJ2-3; 8 nucleotides match TRBD1. V trimming: 3 bases; J trimming: 1 base; junction bases outside the gene matches: 3. The CDR3 sequence is 14 residues long. Per the germline V gene, CDR1 is SQVTM and CDR2 is ANQGSEA. The CDR3 loop reads CSVEGTGGTDTQYF. DNA for the CDR3: TGCAGCGTTGAGGGGACAGGCGGCACAGATACGCAGTATTTT.

This clonotype appeared many times. The chain uses TRBV12-3 or TRBV12-4 and TRBJ2-7; D not resolved. V lost 5 bases and J lost 1, with 12 bases in between. The CDR3 is 14 amino acids. The DNA of the CDR3 is TGTGCCAGCAGTCCCTTTCCGAGGTCCTACGAGCAGTACTTC. This codes for CASSPFPRSYEQYF.

There are many counts of this clonotype. This chain joins TRBV10-3 and TRBJ2-7; D possibly corresponds to TRBD1 (6 bases). The CDR3 loop spans 14 amino acids. CDR1 is ENHRY, CDR2 SYGVKD, per germline. V gave up 6 bases and J gave up 1 base, with 13 bases separating them. In DNA form, the CDR3 reads TGTGCCATCAGCCCCGGGACATATTCCTACGAGCAGTACTTC. This translates into CAISPGTYSYEQYF.

This clonotype was picked up many times. This chain links TRBV7-9 with TRBJ2-7; 7 nucleotides line up with TRBD2. This CDR3 spans 15 amino acids. Germline V gene lookup returns CDR1 SEHNR and CDR2 FQNEAQ (reference sequence). Trimming took 2 bases from V and 0 from J; bases not matched to a gene: 4. The CDR3 sequence is CASSLPGGSSYEQYF. CDR3 nucleotides: TGTGCCAGCAGCTTACCGGGCGGGAGCTCCTACGAGCAGTACTTC.

This clonotype was observed many times. The V and J genes are TRBV2 and TRBJ2-5; a possible D gene is TRBD1 (7 bases). The length of the CDR3 is 13 residues. Germline V gene data show CDR1 as SNHLY and CDR2 as FYNNEI. V shed 6 bases and J shed 7 bases, with 15 bases lying between them. CDR3 residues: CASSQGDLRTQYF. CDR3 nucleotide sequence: TGTGCCAGCAGCCAGGGGGACTTGCGGACCCAGTACTTC.

The chain links TRBV2 to TRBJ1-2, with 7 bases lining up with TRBD1. The CDR3 runs 17 residues. Germline V gene sequence: CDR1 SNHLY, CDR2 FYNNEI. J was trimmed by 7 bases and V by 9 bases; bases with no gene match: 23. CDR3 protein: CASAPRGEDRPLAGYTF. The CDR3 nucleotides read TGTGCCAGTGCTCCCAGGGGGGAGGACAGACCGCTCGCTGGCTACACCTTC.

This clonotype was detected many times. This chain uses TRBV25-1 with TRBJ2-7, with D tentatively TRBD1 or TRBD2 (5 bases each). This CDR3 is built from 15 residues. V lost 5 bases and J 4 bases, leaving 18 bases between the germline ends. Germline CDR1 is MGHDK and CDR2 is SYGVNS. Here the CDR3 reads CASSPYGGRGYEQYF. The CDR3 DNA is TGTGCCAGCAGTCCCTATGGGGGACGTGGATACGAGCAGTACTTC.

The genes are TRBV7-9 and TRBJ2-6; TRBD2 matches 12 bases. The germline V gene encodes CDR1 SEHNR and CDR2 FQNEAQ (reference sequence). With 5 bases clipped from V and 1 base from J, the junction kept 3 bases outside the gene matches. The CDR3 sequence is 17 residues long. Here the CDR3 reads CASSTGTSGSGANVLTF. As DNA, the CDR3 is TGTGCCAGCAGCACCGGGACTAGCGGGTCTGGGGCCAACGTCCTGACTTTC.